Given below is one TCR beta chain in context. The CDR3 contains 15 residues. V shed 0 bases and J shed 7 bases, with 13 bases lying between them. Germline V gene sequence: CDR1 MGHRA, CDR2 YSYEKL. This specimen belongs to a study of cytomegalovirus exposure and HLA in healthy donors. About the research overall: In an earlier analysis, around 100 million unique TCR beta sequences were found from about 179 million T cells.

The primer mix had 60 Vbeta and 13 Jbeta primers. Some clones are missing from TCRdb's copy, which holds only in-frame ones; the method was immunoSEQ multiplex PCR. The profile shows about 110,000 clones, about 60% of them singletons. Sequenced material: PBMCs. The clonotype originates from a young woman in good health and CMV-seronegative. The gene calls are TRBV4-1 and TRBJ2-4; perhaps TRBD2 as D (7 bases). The CDR3 protein is CASSQEGAGGNIQYF. The CDR3 nucleotides are TGCGCCAGCAGCCAAGAGGGGGCCGGGGGGAACATTCAGTACTTC.